This section outlines one T cell receptor beta chain sequence together with its context. This CDR3 has 15 residues. Trimming shortened V by 6 bases and J by 1 base, and 13 bases separated the two germline ends. CDR1 is MDHEN and CDR2 is SYDVKM in the germline V gene. Original handling: Reference gene primer amplification yielded estimated nucleated cell counts. Using immunoSEQ multiplex PCR, the repertoire was profiled, and TCRdb retains in-frame clones only, with some absent. Clonal size and the V and J genes are those of that table, whereas D and trimming came from the DNA. The sample contains about 52,000 clones, 85% of which appear only once. These data originate in a study of blood T cell repertoires in COVID-19. About the research overall: The cDNA or gDNA used as material had been derived from T cells, B-cell-depleted T cells, or PBMCs.

The sequenced sample consisted of peripheral blood. V usage is TRBV28 and J usage is TRBJ1-3; D is undetermined. This TCR came from a human donor in a cohort sampled during active COVID-19. CDR3 sequence (DNA): TGTGCCAGCAGAGCCCAATTAAGTTCTGGAAACACCATATATTTT. It translates to CASRAQLSSGNTIYF.